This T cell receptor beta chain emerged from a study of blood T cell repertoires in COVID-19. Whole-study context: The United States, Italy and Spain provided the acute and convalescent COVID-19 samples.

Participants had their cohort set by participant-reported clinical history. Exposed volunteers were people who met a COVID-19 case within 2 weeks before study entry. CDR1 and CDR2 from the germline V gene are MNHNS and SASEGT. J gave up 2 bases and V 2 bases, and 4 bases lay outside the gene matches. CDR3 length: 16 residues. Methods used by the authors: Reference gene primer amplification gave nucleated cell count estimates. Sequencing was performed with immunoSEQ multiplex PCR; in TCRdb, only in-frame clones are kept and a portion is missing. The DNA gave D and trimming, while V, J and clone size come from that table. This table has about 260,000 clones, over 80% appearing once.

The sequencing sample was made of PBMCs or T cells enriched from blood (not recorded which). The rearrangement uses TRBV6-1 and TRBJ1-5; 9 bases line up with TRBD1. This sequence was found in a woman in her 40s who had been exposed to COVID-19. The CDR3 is CASSEMGQGGNQPQHF. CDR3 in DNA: TGTGCCAGCAGTGAAATGGGACAGGGAGGCAATCAGCCCCAGCATTTT.